The 5 T cell receptor beta chains given below trace back to one sample, sequenced in a study of blood T cell repertoires in COVID-19. The data were produced by immunoSEQ multiplex PCR, yet TCRdb's version contains in-frame clones alone and is incomplete. The table includes some 230,000 clones, 75% to 90% detected once. The sequenced sample was peripheral blood. Receptors originate from a man aged 30 to 45 who had recovered from COVID-19.

This clone was detected once. The CDR3 bases are TGTGCTAGTGGCTCCGGGACAGTAAAAATCTACGAGCAGTACTTC. This encodes CASGSGTVKIYEQYF. The chain links TRBV12-5 to TRBJ2-7; TRBD1 aligns across 7 bases. This CDR3 is 15 amino acids long. Germline CDR1 and CDR2: LGHNT and FRNRAP. The trim removed 6 bases at V and 3 bases at J, leaving 11 bases unmatched.

The chain is built from TRBV4-2 and TRBJ2-2, with TRBD2 as a possible D gene (6 bases). This CDR3 spans 13 amino acids. Germline V lookup: CDR1 LGHNA, CDR2 YNFKEQ. Trimming shortened V by 4 bases and J by 6 bases, and 9 bases separated the two germline ends. For the CDR3, the DNA is TGTGCCAGCAGCCGCGGGGAGTCCGGGGAGCTGTTTTTT. Translating it yields CASSRGESGELFF.

The chain has TRBV7-6 and TRBJ2-7; TRBD2 might be the D (6 bases). Germline V CDR1 and CDR2: SGHVS, FNYEAQ. The ends were cut back, 4 bases at V and 4 bases at J, with 14 bases in the middle. The CDR3 is made up of 14 amino acids. The CDR3 spells CASSWGTRGYEQYF. CDR3 DNA: TGTGCCAGCAGCTGGGGGACGCGGGGTTACGAGCAGTACTTC.

The genes are TRBV7-6 and TRBJ2-7; D might be TRBD2 (5 bases). V was clipped by 1 base and J by 3 bases, with 16 bases between them. This CDR3 is built from 16 residues. CDR1 and CDR2 from the germline V gene are SGHVS and FNYEAQ. The CDR3 is CASSLGPIGEYYEQYF. The CDR3 nucleotides are TGTGCCAGCAGCTTAGGGCCGATCGGGGAGTACTACGAGCAGTACTTC.

CDR3 nucleotide sequence: TGCGCCAGTTCCCACGGGGGGGTCTACAATGAGCAGTTCTTC. Translating it yields CASSHGGVYNEQFF. The chain recombines TRBV10-1 with TRBJ2-1; TRBD2 aligns across 8 bases. The CDR3 totals 14 residues. Germline CDR1 is WNHNN and CDR2 is SYGVQD (reference sequence). V lost 9 bases to trimming and J lost 3 bases; unmatched junction nucleotides: 7.